This T cell receptor (beta chain) is from a study of cytomegalovirus exposure and HLA in healthy donors. Study-wide context: For the approximately 360 genotyped donors, 80% to 90% fell within the Caucasian-associated ancestry cluster. Regarding the study as a whole: Among TCR beta chains, those listed as cytomegalovirus-associated numbered around 180.

The junction had 10 bases not matched to a gene; V was cut back by 6 bases and J by 8 bases. This CDR3 has 14 residues. Germline V gene data show CDR1 as SEHNR and CDR2 as FQNEAQ (reference sequence). In regard to this clone: Antigen unknown.

This PCR relied on a set of 60 Vbeta primers and 13 Jbeta primers. Clones were sequenced by immunoSEQ multiplex PCR, and TCRdb holds only the in-frame ones, with some missing. The sample includes under 65,000 clones. The chain recombines TRBV7-9 with TRBJ2-1; 7 nucleotides agree with TRBD2. The sequence derives from a woman between 40 and 55 years old in good health and CMV-seronegative. The source material was PBMCs. CDR3 DNA sequence: TGTGCCAGCAGACGGAGCGGGGACGGGTATGAGCAGTTCTTC. It codes for CASRRSGDGYEQFF.